These T cell receptor beta chains were read from a single sample in a study of cytomegalovirus exposure and HLA in healthy donors. Sequencing was performed with immunoSEQ multiplex PCR; in TCRdb, only in-frame clones are kept and a portion is missing. In the table there are roughly 180,000 clones, 82% of which are singletons. Source material: PBMCs. The source is a man aged 35-49 years in good health and CMV-seronegative. Each CDR3 is given with its conserved first and last residue. D genes are given only for firm matches. The listing skips clone size in some rows; elsewhere it reads once, few, many or a size class.

size	V	D	J	DNA	CDR3
NA	TRBV2	TRBD1	TRBJ1-4	TGTGCCAGCAGTTCCAACAGGGGTAGTAATGAAAAACTGTTTTTT	CASSSNRGSNEKLFF
few	TRBV18	TRBD1	TRBJ1-2	TGTGCCAGCTCACCCGCCGGACAGGGAAACTATGGCTACACCTTC	CASSPAGQGNYGYTF
NA	TRBV5-1	TRBD1	TRBJ1-2	TGCGCCAGCAGCTTGGATATAACGACAGGGGGCGATGGCTACACCTTC	CASSLDITTGGDGYTF
once	TRBV5-1	NA	TRBJ1-2	TGCGCCAGCAGCTTGTCAGGGGCCGAGCTTTATGGCTACACCTTC	CASSLSGAELYGYTF
NA	TRBV7-8	TRBD1	TRBJ2-1	TGTGCCAGCAGCAGGGACAGGGTCTGGCAGTTCTTC	CASSRDRVWQFF
NA	TRBV7-2	TRBD2	TRBJ2-5	TGTGCCAGCAGCCGTAGCGGGGGGGCCGGAGAGACCCAGTACTTC	CASSRSGGAGETQYF
NA	TRBV5-6	TRBD1	TRBJ1-1	TGTGCCAGCAGCTTGGGTCAGAGGGGGCCGAACACTGAAGCTTTCTTT	CASSLGQRGPNTEAFF
NA	TRBV14	TRBD1	TRBJ1-4	TGTGCCAGCAGCCTATTAGGGGGCGCTTATGAAAAACTGTTTTTT	CASSLLGGAYEKLFF
NA	TRBV10-3	TRBD2	TRBJ2-3	TGTGCCATAAAAGGGGCTAGCGGGGGGGCCGGGTCAGATACGCAGTATTTT	CAIKGASGGAGSDTQYF
NA	TRBV7-9	TRBD2	TRBJ2-3	TGTGCCAGCAGCTATAGGACTAGCGGTAGCACAGATACGCAGTATTTT	CASSYRTSGSTDTQYF
NA	TRBV9	NA	TRBJ2-3	TGTGCCAGCAGCGCCTACGGACAGAAAGATACGCAGTATTTT	CASSAYGQKDTQYF
NA	TRBV11-2	NA	TRBJ1-2	TGTGCCAGCAGCTTTTCTACAGGGCGAAGCGGCTACACCTTC	CASSFSTGRSGYTF
NA	TRBV9	TRBD2	TRBJ2-1	TGTGCCAGCAGCGTAGTGGGTAGCGGGAGCGCCTCCTACAATGAGCAGTTCTTC	CASSVVGSGSASYNEQFF